Each of the 8 T cell receptor beta chains below was sequenced from the same sample in a study of T cell repertoires in cytomegalovirus infection (dated by TCRdb to about 2019). TCRdb names Illumina HiSeq 1500 as the instrument used. Using fastp trimming at Q25 and MiXCR clonotype assembly, TCRdb reanalyzed the public sequencing data and kept in-frame beta chains. Each entry is one CDR3 protein sequence, shown with its most common DNA and genes. The sample data list hundreds of thousands of distinct CDR3 sequences, and 17% of these were observed just once. The top ten clones comprise approximately 12% of the sample. The source material was PBMCs. The origin of the receptors is a human donor in good health (CMV status not recorded). Some clones in this sample may be carry-over from other donors' samples.

There are a few counts of this clonotype. The rearrangement uses TRBV4-2 and TRBJ2-1; 12 positions match TRBD2. Germline CDR1 is LGHNA and CDR2 is YNFKEQ. The CDR3 contains 14 residues. V lost 5 bases to trimming and J lost 12 bases; unmatched junction nucleotides: 8. The CDR3 nucleotides read TGTGCCAGCAGCACCGGACTAGCGGGGACAGGGCAGTTCTTC. It is translated as CASSTGLAGTGQFF.

In this sample, this clonotype turned up many times. V usage is TRBV2 and J usage is TRBJ1-4, with 9 bases fitting TRBD1. The CDR3 is 15 residues long. CDR1 SNHLY and CDR2 FYNNEI come from the germline V gene. The junction had 9 bases not matched to a gene; V was cut back by 3 bases and J by 10 bases. CDR3 coding DNA: TGTGCCAGCAGTGACACCGGGACAGGGCATGTAAAACTGTTTTTT. Protein: CASSDTGTGHVKLFF.

The chain recombines TRBV27 with TRBJ1-6; tentatively, D is TRBD1 (5 bases). V was shortened by 4 bases and J by 7 bases, with 14 bases between the two germline ends. In germline, CDR1 is MNHEY, CDR2 SMNVEV (reference sequence). The CDR3 runs 15 residues. DNA for the CDR3: TGTGCCAGCAGTTCGCTTTTCAGGGTAAATTCACCCCTCCACTTT. Its protein product is CASSSLFRVNSPLHF.

This chain joins TRBV4-1 and TRBJ2-2, with a weak D call TRBD2 (5 bases). Germline V lookup: CDR1 MGHRA, CDR2 YSYEKL. V was pared by 1 base and J by 7 bases, with 7 bases between. This CDR3 contains 13 residues. CDR3 nucleotides: TGCGCCAGCAGCCAAGTACGGGGCGGGGAGCTGTTTTTT. Protein sequence: CASSQVRGGELFF.

This clonotype appeared a few times. The rearrangement uses TRBV4-1 and TRBJ1-1; 9 bases fit TRBD1. The CDR3 is 15 amino acids. Trimming took 3 bases from V and 10 from J; bases not matched to a gene: 12. CDR1 and CDR2 from the germline V gene are MGHRA and YSYEKL. The CDR3 region has the DNA TGCGCCAGCAGCCAGATGGGTACAGGGGGCCCCCGAGCTTTCTTT. This encodes CASSQMGTGGPRAFF.

Many counts were recorded for this clonotype. The chain uses TRBV6-1 and TRBJ2-3, with TRBD2 identical over 12 bases. V trimming: 2 bases; J trimming: 2 bases; junction bases outside the gene matches: 23. Germline V CDR1 and CDR2: MNHNS, SASEGT. The CDR3 is 23 residues long. CDR3 region: CASSERGPKPLAGGPPPTDTQYF. The CDR3 coding sequence is TGTGCCAGCAGTGAAAGGGGCCCGAAGCCACTAGCGGGGGGCCCACCCCCCACAGATACGCAGTATTTT.

This chain joins TRBV6-8 and TRBJ1-6; 7 bases map to TRBD1. Germline loops: CDR1 MNHGY, CDR2 SAAAGT. This CDR3 has 17 amino acids. V lost 4 bases to trimming and J lost 9 bases; unmatched junction nucleotides: 15. CDR3 sequence (DNA): TGTGCCAGCAGTTTGAGGGGGCAGTCGGCCGTTGGTTCACCCCTCCACTTT. This sequence encodes CASSLRGQSAVGSPLHF.

The chain has TRBV11-2 and TRBJ2-5; 8 bases are shared with TRBD1. The germline gives CDR1 SGHAT, CDR2 FQNNGV. The CDR3 has 16 amino acids. After removal of 3 bases from V and 1 base from J, the junction contained 7 bases not matched to a gene. This CDR3 reads CASSLDHGTGQETQYF. DNA for the CDR3: TGTGCCAGCAGCTTGGACCACGGGACAGGCCAAGAGACCCAGTACTTC.